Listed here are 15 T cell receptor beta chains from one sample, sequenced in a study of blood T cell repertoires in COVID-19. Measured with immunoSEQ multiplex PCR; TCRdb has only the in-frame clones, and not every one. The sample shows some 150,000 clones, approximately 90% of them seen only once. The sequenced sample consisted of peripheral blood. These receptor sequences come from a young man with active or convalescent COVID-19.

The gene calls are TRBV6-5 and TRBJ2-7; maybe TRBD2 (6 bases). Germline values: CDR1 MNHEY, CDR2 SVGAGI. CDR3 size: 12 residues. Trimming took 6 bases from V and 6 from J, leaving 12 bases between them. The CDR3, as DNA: TGTGCCAGCAGGATTTGGGGAGGCGAGCAGTACGTC. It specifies CASRIWGGEQYV.

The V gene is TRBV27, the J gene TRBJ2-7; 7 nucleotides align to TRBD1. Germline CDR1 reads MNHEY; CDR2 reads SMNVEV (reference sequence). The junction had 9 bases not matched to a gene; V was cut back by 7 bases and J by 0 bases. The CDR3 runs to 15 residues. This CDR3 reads CASTRSGTVSYEQYF. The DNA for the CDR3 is TGTGCCAGCACCCGTTCCGGGACAGTCTCCTACGAGCAGTACTTC.

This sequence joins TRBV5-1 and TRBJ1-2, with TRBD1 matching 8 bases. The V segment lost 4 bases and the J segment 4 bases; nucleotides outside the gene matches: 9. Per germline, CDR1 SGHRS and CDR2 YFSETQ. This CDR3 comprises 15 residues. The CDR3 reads CASSPGQGGAYGYTF. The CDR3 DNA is TGCGCCAGCAGCCCAGGACAGGGAGGGGCCTATGGCTACACCTTC. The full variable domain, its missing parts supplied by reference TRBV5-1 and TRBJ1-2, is KAGVTQTPRYLIKTRGQQVTLSCSPISGHRSVSWYQQTPGQGLQFLFEYFSETQRNKGNFPGRFSGRQFSNSRSEMNVSTLELGDSALYLCASSPGQGGAYGYTFGSGTRLTVV.

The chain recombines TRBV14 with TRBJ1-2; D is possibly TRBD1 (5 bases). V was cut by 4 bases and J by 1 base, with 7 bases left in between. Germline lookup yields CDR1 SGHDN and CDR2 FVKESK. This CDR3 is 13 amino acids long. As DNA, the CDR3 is TGTGCCAGCAGCCCCGGGGGTAACTATGGCTACACCTTC. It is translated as CASSPGGNYGYTF. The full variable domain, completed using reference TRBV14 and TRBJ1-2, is EAGVTQFPSHSVIEKGQTVTLRCDPISGHDNLYWYRRVMGKEIKFLLHFVKESKQDESGMPNNRFLAERTGGTYSTLKVQPAELEDSGVYFCASSPGGNYGYTFGSGTRLTVV.

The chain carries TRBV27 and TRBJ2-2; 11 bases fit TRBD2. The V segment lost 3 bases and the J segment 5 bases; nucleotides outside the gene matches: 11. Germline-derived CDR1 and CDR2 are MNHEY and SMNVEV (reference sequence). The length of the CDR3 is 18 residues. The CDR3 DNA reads TGTGCCAGCAGTTTTGGTGGGGCTAGCGGGGGGTCGACCGGGGAGCTGTTTTTT. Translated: CASSFGGASGGSTGELFF.

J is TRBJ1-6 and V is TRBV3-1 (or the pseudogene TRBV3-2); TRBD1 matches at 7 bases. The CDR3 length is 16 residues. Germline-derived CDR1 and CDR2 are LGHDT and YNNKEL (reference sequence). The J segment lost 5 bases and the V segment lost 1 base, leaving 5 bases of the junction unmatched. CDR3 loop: CASSQGRTGNNSPLHF. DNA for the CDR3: TGTGCCAGCAGCCAAGGTCGGACAGGAAATAATTCACCCCTCCACTTT.

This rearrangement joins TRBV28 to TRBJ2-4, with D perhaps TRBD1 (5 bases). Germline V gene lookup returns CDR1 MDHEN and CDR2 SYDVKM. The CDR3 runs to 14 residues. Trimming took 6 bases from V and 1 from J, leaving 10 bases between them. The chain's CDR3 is CASRDSSAKNIQYF. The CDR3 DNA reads TGTGCCAGCAGAGACAGTAGTGCCAAAAACATTCAGTACTTC.

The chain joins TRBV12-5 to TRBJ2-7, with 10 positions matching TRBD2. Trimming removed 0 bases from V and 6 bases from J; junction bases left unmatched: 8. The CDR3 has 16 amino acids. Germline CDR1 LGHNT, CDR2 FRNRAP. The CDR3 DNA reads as TGTGCTAGTGGTTTGGTGCCAGCGGGAGGGCCCACCGAGCAGTACTTC. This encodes CASGLVPAGGPTEQYF. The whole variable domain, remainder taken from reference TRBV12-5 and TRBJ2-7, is DARVTQTPRHKVTEMGQEVTMRCQPILGHNTVFWYRQTMMQGLELLAYFRNRAPLDDSGMPKDRFSAEMPDATLATLKIQPSEPRDSAVYFCASGLVPAGGPTEQYFGPGTRLTVT.

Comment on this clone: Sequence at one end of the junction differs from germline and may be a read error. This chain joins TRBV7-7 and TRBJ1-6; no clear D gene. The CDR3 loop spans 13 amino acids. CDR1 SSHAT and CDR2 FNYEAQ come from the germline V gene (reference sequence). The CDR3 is CASSREPNSPLHF. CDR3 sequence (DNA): TGTGCTAGCAGCCGAGAACCAAATTCACCCCTCCACTTT.

The DNA for the CDR3 is TGTGCCAGCAGTCAACTAGCAACCCGAGGAGGTACGCAGTATTTT. Its translation is CASSQLATRGGTQYF. This sequence joins TRBV4-2 and TRBJ2-3; TRBD2 might be the D (6 bases). The V end lost 6 bases, the J end lost 8 bases, and 21 bases lay between the germline ends. CDR1 is LGHNA and CDR2 is YNFKEQ in the germline V gene. This CDR3 is built from 15 residues.

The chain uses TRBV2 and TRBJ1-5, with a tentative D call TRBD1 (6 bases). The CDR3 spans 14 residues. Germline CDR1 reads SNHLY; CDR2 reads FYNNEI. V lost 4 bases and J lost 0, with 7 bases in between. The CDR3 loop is CASSARGSNQPQHF. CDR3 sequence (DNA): TGTGCCAGCAGTGCCAGGGGTAGCAATCAGCCCCAGCATTTT.

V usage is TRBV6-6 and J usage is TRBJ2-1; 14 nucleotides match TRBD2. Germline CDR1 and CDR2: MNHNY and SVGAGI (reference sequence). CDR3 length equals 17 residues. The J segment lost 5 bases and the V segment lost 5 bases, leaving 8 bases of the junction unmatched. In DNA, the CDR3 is TGTGCCAGCAGTCGAGGACTAGCGGGAGGTCGAGACAATGAGCAGTTCTTC. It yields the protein CASSRGLAGGRDNEQFF.

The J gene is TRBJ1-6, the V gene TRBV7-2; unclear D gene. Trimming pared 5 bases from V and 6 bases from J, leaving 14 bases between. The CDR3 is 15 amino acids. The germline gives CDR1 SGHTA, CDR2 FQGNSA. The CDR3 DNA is TGTGCCAGCAGCCGCACTCACAGCAGTAATTCACCCCTCCACTTT. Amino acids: CASSRTHSSNSPLHF.

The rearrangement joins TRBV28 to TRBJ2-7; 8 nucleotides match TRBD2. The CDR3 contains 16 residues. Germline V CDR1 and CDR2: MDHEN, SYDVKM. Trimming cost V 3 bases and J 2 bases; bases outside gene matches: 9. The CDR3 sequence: CASSFRVASGPYEQYF. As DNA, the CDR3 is TGTGCCAGCAGTTTTAGGGTGGCTAGCGGGCCCTACGAGCAGTACTTC.

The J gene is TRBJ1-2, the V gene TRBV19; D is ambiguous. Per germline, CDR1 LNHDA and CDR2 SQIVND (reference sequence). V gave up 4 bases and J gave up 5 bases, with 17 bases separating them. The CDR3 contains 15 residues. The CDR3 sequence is CASSTEAGGGYGYTF. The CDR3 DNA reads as TGTGCCAGTAGTACCGAGGCGGGCGGAGGTTATGGCTACACCTTC.